These 5 T cell receptor beta chains came from one sample sequenced in a study of blood T cell repertoires in COVID-19. Sequencing used immunoSEQ multiplex PCR; TCRdb keeps in-frame clones, though not all of them. The sample contains 30,000 to 50,000 clones, 79% of which appear only once. Input material: peripheral blood. All receptors come from a man between 65 and 85 years old with acute or convalescent COVID-19.

J is TRBJ2-1 and V is TRBV28; D remains ambiguous. Germline-derived CDR1 and CDR2 are MDHEN and SYDVKM. The ends were cut back, 4 bases at V and 12 bases at J, with 13 bases in the middle. This CDR3 is 12 amino acids long. The CDR3 bases are TGTGCCAGCAGTTCACAGTGGTTCGGGCAGTTCTTC. Its translation: CASSSQWFGQFF.

The rearrangement uses TRBV7-2 and TRBJ2-7; TRBD2 agrees at 7 bases. In germline, CDR1 is SGHTA, CDR2 FQGNSA. The V and J ends lost 4 bases and 2 bases, in that order; junction bases with no gene match: 8. This CDR3 has 15 residues. The CDR3 is CASSYSGLTTYEQYF. The CDR3 DNA is TGTGCCAGCAGCTACTCGGGACTAACTACCTACGAGCAGTACTTC. The whole variable domain, remainder taken from reference TRBV7-2 and TRBJ2-7, is GAGVSQSPSNKVTEKGKDVELRCDPISGHTALYWYRQSLGQGLEFLIYFQGNSAPDKSGLPSDRFSAERTGGSVSTLTIQRTQQEDSAVYLCASSYSGLTTYEQYFGPGTRLTVT.

The rearrangement links TRBV10-3 to TRBJ2-7; 11 bases fit TRBD2. V trimming: 6 bases; J trimming: 5 bases; junction bases outside the gene matches: 6. This CDR3 spans 14 amino acids. CDR1 ENHRY and CDR2 SYGVKD come from the germline V gene. The CDR3 DNA reads as TGTGCCATCAGGTTTACTAGCGGGAGTGACGAGCAGTACTTC. Protein product: CAIRFTSGSDEQYF.

The chain employs TRBV28 and TRBJ1-5; 7 bases agree with TRBD1. V gave up 3 bases and J gave up 7 bases; unmatched junction bases: 9. CDR1 MDHEN and CDR2 SYDVKM come from the germline V gene. The CDR3 runs to 15 residues. The CDR3, as DNA: TGTGCCAGCAGTTTCGTGCCAGGGGGTGAACAGCCCCAGCATTTT. This gives the protein CASSFVPGGEQPQHF.

The V gene is TRBV19, the J gene TRBJ1-4; D remains unclear. In germline, CDR1 is LNHDA, CDR2 SQIVND (reference sequence). The CDR3 has 14 amino acids. The V and J ends lost 3 bases and 3 bases respectively, with 8 bases between them. The CDR3 reads CASSIGVANEKLFF. The CDR3 DNA reads as TGTGCCAGTAGTATTGGAGTGGCTAATGAAAAACTGTTTTTT. The whole variable domain, filled in from reference TRBV19 and TRBJ1-4, reads DGGITQSPKYLFRKEGQNVTLSCEQNLNHDAMYWYRQDPGQGLRLIYYSQIVNDFQKGDIAEGYSVSREKKESFPLTVTSAQKNPTAFYLCASSIGVANEKLFFGSGTQLSVL.